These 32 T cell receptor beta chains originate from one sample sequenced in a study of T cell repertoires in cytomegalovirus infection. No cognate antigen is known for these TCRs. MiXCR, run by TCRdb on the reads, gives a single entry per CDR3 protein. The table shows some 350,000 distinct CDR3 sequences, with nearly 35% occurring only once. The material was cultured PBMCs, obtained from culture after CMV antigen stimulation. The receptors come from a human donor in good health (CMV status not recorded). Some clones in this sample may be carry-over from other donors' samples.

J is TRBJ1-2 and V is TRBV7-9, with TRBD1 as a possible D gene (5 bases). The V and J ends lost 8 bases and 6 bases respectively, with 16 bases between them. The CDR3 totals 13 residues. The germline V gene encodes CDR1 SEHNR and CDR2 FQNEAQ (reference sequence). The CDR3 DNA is TGTGCCAGCGAGAGTGGGGGAGGGGATGGCTACACCTTC. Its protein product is CASESGGGDGYTF. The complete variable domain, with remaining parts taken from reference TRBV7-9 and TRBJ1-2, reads DTGVSQNPRHKITKRGQNVTFRCDPISEHNRLYWYRQTLGQGPEFLTYFQNEAQLEKSRLLSDRFSAERPKGSFSTLEIQRTEQGDSAMYLCASESGGGDGYTFGSGTRLTVV.

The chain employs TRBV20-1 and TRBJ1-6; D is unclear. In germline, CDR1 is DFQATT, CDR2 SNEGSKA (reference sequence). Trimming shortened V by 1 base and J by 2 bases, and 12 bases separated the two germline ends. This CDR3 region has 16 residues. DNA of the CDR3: TGCAGTGCTAGAGCCCCCGGGATAACCTATAATTCACCCCTCCACTTT. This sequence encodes CSARAPGITYNSPLHF.

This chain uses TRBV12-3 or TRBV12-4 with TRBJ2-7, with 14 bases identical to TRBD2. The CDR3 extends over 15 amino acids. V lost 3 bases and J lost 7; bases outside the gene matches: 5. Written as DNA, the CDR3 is TGTGCCAGCAGTTTGGGGACTAGCGGGAGTAGGGAGCAGTACTTC. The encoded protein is CASSLGTSGSREQYF.

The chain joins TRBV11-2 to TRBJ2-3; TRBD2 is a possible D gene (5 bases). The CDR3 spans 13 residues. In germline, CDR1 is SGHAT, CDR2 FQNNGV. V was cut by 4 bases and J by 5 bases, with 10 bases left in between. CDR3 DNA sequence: TGTGCCAGCAGCTCAGTTCGGGGAGATACGCAGTATTTT. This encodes CASSSVRGDTQYF.

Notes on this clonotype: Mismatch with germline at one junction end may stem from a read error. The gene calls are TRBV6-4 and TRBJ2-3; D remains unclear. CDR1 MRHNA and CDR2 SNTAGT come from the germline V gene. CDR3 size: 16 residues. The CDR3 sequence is CASSDSPVGGTDTRYF. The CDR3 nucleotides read TGTGCCAGCAGTGACTCCCCGGTCGGTGGCACAGATACGCGGTATTTT.

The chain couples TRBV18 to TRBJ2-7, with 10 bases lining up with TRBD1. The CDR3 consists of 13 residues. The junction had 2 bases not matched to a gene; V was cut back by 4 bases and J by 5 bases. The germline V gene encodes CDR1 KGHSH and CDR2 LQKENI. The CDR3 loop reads CASSQTGGHEQYV. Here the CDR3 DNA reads TGTGCCAGCTCACAGACAGGGGGCCACGAGCAGTACGTC.

The CDR3 bases are TGTGCCAGCAGCTTGACACTCTATGGCTACACCTTC. Translated, it gives CASSLTLYGYTF. The chain employs TRBV7-2 and TRBJ1-2; no reliable D call. Trimming pared 3 bases from V and 4 bases from J, leaving 6 bases between. The CDR3 has 12 residues. Per germline, CDR1 SGHTA and CDR2 FQGNSA.

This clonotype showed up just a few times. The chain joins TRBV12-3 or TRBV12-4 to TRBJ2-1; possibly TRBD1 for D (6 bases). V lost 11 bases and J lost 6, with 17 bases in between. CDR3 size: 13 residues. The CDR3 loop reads CARTDLRGNEQFF. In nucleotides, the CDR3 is TGTGCCCGGACAGATCTAAGGGGCAATGAGCAGTTCTTC.

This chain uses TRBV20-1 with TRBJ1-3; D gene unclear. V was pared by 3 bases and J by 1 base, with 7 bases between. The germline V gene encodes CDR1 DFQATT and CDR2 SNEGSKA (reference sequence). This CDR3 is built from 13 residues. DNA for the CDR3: TGCAGTGCTAGTCCGGGGTCTGGAAACACCATATATTTT. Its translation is CSASPGSGNTIYF.

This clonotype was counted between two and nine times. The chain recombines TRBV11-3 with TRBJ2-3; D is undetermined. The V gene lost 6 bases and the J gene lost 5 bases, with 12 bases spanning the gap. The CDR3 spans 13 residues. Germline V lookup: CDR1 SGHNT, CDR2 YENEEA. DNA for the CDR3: TGTGCCAGCAGTAAAGGTCTAGGAGATACGCAGTATTTT. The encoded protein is CASSKGLGDTQYF.

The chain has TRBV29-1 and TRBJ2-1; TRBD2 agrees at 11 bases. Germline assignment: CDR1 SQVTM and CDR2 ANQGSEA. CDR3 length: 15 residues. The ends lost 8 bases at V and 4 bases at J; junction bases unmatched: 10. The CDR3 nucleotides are TGCAGCCTTATTTGGCTAGCGGGGGGATACAATGAGCAGTTCTTC. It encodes CSLIWLAGGYNEQFF.

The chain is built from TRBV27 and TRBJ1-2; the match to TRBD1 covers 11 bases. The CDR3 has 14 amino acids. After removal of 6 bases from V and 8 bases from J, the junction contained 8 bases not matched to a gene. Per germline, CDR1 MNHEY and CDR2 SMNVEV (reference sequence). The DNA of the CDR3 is TGTGCCAGCAGGGTTGGACAGGGGGCGCAGGGCTACACCTTC. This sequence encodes CASRVGQGAQGYTF.

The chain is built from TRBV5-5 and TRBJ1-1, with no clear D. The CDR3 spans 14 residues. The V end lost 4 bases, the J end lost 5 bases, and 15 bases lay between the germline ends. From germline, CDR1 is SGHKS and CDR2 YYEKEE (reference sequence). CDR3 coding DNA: TGTGCCAGCAGCCTCGGGTTGGCAGGAACTGAAGCTTTCTTT. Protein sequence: CASSLGLAGTEAFF.

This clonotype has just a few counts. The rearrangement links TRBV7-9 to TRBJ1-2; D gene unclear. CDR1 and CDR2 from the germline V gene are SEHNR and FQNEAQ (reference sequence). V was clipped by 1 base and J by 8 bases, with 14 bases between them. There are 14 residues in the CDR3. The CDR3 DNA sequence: TGTGCCAGCAGCTTAGAAGGCAGGCGTCTGGGCTACACCTTC. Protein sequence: CASSLEGRRLGYTF.

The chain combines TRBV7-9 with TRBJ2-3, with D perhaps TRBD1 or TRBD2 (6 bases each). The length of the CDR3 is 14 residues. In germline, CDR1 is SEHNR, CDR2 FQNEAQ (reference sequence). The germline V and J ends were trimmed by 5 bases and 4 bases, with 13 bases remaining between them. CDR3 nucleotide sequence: TGTGCCAGCAGCCAGAAGGGGGGCGCAGATACGCAGTATTTT. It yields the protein CASSQKGGADTQYF.

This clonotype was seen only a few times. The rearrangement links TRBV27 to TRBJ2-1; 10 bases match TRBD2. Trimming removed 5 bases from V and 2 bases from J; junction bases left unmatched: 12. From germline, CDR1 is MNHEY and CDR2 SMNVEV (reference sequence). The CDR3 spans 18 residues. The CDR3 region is CASSLTKLLAGAYNEQFF. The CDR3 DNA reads TGTGCCAGCAGTCTCACCAAACTCCTAGCGGGAGCCTACAATGAGCAGTTCTTC.

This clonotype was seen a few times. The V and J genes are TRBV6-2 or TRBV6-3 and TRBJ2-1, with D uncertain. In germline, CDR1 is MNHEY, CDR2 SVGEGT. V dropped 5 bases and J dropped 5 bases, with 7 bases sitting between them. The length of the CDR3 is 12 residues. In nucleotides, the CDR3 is TGTGCCAGCAGTGGCCGGGACAATGAGCAGTTCTTC. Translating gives CASSGRDNEQFF.

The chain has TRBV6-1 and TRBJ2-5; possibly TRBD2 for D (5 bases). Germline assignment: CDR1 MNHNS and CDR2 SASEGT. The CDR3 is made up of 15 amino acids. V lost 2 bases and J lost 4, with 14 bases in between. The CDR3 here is CASSEIRGSAETQYF. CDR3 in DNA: TGTGCCAGCAGTGAAATTCGGGGATCAGCAGAGACCCAGTACTTC.

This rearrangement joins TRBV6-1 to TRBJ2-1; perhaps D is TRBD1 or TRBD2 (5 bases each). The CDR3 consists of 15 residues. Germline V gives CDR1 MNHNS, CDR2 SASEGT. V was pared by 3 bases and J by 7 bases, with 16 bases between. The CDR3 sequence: CASSEDWGPTNEQFF. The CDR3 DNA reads TGTGCCAGCAGTGAGGATTGGGGACCGACTAATGAGCAGTTCTTC.

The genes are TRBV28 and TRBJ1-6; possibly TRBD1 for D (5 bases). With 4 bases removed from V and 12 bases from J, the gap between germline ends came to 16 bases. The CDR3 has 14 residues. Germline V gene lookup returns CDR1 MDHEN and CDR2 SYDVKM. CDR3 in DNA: TGTGCCAGCAGTTCCAGGGAGGGTGAGGTACCCCTCCACTTT. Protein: CASSSREGEVPLHF. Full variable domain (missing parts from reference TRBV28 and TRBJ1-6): DVKVTQSSRYLVKRTGEKVFLECVQDMDHENMFWYRQDPGLGLRLIYFSYDVKMKEKGDIPEGYSVSREKKERFSLILESASTNQTSMYLCASSSREGEVPLHFGNGTRLTVT.

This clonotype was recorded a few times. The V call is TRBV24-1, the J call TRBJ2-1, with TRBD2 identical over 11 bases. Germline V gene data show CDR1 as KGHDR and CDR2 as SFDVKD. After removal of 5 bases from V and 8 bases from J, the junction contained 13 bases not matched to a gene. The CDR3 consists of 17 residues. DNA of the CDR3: TGTGCCACCAGTGCTCTCTCACCGGGACTAGCGGTCGATGAGCAGTTCTTC. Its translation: CATSALSPGLAVDEQFF.

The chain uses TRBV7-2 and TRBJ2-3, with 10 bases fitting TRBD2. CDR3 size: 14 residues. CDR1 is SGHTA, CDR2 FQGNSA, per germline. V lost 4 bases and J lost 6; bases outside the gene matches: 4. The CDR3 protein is CASSYLAGADTQYF. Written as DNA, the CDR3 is TGTGCCAGCAGCTACCTAGCGGGAGCTGATACGCAGTATTTT.

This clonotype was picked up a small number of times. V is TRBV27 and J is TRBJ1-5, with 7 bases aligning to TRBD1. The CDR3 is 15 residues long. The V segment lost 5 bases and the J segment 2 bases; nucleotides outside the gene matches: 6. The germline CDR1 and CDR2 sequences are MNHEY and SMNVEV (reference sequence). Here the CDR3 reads CASSPWTGGNQPQHF. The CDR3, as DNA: TGTGCCAGCAGTCCCTGGACAGGCGGCAATCAGCCCCAGCATTTT.

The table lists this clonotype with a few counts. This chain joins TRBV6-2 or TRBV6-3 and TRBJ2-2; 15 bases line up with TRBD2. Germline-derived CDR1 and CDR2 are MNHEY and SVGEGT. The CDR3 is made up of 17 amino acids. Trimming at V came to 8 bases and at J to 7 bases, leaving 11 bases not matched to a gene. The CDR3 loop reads CASFGLAGGTYVGELFF. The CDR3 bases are TGTGCCAGCTTCGGACTAGCGGGAGGGACGTACGTCGGGGAGCTGTTTTTT.

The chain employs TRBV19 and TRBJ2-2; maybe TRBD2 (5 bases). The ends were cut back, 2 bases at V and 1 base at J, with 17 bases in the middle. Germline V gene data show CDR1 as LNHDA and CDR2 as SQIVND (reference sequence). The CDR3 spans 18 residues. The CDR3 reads CASSILPLLAENTGELFF. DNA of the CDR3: TGTGCCAGTAGTATACTTCCCTTGCTAGCAGAGAACACCGGGGAGCTGTTTTTT.

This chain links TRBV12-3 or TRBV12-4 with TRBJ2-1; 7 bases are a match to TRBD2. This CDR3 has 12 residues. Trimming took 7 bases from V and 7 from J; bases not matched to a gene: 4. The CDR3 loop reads CASTLAANEQFF. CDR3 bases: TGTGCCAGCACCCTAGCGGCAAATGAGCAGTTCTTC.

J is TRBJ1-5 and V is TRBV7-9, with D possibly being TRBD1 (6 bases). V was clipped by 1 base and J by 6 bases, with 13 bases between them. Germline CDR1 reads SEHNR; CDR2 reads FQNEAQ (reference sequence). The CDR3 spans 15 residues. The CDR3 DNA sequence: TGTGCCAGCAGCTTAGAGGACAGAGGGTCTCAGCCCCAGCATTTT. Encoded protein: CASSLEDRGSQPQHF.

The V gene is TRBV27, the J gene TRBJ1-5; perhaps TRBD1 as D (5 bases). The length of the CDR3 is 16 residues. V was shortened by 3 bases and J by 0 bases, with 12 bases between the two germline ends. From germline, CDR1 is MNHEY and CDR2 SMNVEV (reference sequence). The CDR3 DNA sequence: TGTGCCAGCAGTTTTTCCCAGGGTAATAGCAATCAGCCCCAGCATTTT. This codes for CASSFSQGNSNQPQHF.

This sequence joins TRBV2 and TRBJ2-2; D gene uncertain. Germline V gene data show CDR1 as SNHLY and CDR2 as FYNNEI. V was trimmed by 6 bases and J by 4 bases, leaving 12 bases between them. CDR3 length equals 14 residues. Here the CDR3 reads CASSYGPRTGELFF. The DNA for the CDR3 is TGTGCCAGCAGCTACGGACCGCGCACCGGGGAGCTGTTTTTT. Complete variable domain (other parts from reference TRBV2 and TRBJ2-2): EPEVTQTPSHQVTQMGQEVILRCVPISNHLYFYWYRQILGQKVEFLVSFYNNEISEKSEIFDDQFSVERPDGSNFTLKIRSTKLEDSAMYFCASSYGPRTGELFFGEGSRLTVL.

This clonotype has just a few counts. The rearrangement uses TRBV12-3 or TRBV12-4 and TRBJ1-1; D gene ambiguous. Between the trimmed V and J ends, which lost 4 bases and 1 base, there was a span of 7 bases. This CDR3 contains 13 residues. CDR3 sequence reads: CASSSPKNTEAFF. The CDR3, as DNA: TGTGCCAGCAGTTCCCCCAAGAACACTGAAGCTTTCTTT.

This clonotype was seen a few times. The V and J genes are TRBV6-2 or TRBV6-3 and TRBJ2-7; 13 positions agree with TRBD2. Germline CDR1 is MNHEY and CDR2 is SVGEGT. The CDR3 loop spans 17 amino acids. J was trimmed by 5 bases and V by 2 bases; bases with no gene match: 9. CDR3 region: CASSYRRTSGRAHEQYV. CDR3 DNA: TGTGCCAGCAGTTACAGACGAACTAGCGGGAGGGCCCACGAGCAGTACGTC.

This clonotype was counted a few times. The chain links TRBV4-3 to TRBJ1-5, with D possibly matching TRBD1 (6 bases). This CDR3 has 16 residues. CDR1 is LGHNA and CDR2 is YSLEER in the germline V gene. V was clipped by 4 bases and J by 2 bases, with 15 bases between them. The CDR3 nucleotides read TGCGCCAGCAGCCCTGGGGGCGGGGGCGGCAATCAGCCCCAGCATTTT. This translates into CASSPGGGGGNQPQHF.